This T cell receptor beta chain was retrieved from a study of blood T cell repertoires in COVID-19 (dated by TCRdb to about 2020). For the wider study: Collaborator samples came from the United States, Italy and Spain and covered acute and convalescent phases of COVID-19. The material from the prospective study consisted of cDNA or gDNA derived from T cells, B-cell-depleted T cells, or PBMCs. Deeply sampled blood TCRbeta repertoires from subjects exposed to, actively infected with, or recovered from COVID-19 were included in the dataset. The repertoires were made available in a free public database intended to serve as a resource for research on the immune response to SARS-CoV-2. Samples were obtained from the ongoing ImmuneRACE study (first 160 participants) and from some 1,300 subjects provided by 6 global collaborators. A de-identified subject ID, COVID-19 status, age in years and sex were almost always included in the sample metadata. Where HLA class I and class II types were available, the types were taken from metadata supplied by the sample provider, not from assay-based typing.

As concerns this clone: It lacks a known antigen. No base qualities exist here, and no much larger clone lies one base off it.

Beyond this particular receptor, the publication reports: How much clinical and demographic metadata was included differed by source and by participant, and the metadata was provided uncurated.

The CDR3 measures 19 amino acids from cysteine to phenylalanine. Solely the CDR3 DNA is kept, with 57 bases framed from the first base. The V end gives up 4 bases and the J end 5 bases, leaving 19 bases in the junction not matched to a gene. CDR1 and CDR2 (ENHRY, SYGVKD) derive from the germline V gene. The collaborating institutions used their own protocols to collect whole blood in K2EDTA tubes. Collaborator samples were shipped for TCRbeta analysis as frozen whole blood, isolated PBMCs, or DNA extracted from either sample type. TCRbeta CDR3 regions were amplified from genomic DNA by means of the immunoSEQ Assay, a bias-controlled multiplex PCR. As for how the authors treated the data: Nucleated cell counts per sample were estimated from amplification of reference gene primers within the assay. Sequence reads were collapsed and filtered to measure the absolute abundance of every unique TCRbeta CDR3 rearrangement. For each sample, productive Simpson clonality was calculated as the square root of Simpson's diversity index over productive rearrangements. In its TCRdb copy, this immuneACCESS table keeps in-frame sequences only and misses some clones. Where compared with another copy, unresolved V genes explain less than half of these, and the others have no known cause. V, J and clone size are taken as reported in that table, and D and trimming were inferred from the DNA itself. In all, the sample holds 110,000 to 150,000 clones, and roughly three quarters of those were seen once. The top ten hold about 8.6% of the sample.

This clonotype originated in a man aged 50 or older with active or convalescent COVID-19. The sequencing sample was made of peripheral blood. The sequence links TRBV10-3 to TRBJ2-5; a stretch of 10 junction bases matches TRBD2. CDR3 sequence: CAISGRGGKREGREETQYF. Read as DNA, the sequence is TGTGCCATCAGTGGCAGGGGTGGTAAGCGGGAGGGCCGAGAGGAGACCCAGTACTTC.